Below, 15 T cell receptor beta chains from the same sample are listed, as sequenced in a study of cytotoxic CD8 clonotypes in ibrutinib-treated CLL. The protocol was immunoSEQ multiplex PCR, while the TCRdb copy is restricted to in-frame clones and leaves out a portion. The table records roughly 300,000 clones, around 69% of them present only once. This sample comprised PBMCs, obtained at disease progression, from a patient treated with ibrutinib. The receptors were gathered from a human donor with chronic lymphocytic leukemia.

The chain has TRBV18 and TRBJ1-1; D gene uncertain. CDR1 and CDR2 (germline): KGHSH, LQKENI. V was pared by 2 bases and J by 4 bases, with 5 bases between. CDR3 length equals 12 residues. CDR3 in DNA: TGTGCCAGCTCACCAACGAGCACTGAAGCTTTCTTT. Translating gives CASSPTSTEAFF.

The chain combines TRBV10-2 with TRBJ2-5; 10 bases are a match to TRBD1. There are 15 residues in the CDR3. Germline CDR1 reads WSHSY; CDR2 reads SAAADI. V lost 7 bases to trimming and J lost 5 bases; unmatched junction nucleotides: 10. CDR3 in DNA: TGCGCCAGCAACCGGGACAGGGGATGGGGCGAGACCCAGTACTTC. Its translation: CASNRDRGWGETQYF.

The V and J genes are TRBV28 and TRBJ2-3, with no clear D. Trimming removed 2 bases at V and 0 bases at J, with 15 bases between. The CDR3 has 17 amino acids. The V gene's germline CDR1 is MDHEN and CDR2 SYDVKM. This CDR3 is CASSLVVATTSTDTQYF. The CDR3 DNA reads TGTGCCAGCAGTTTAGTGGTGGCGACAACTAGCACAGATACGCAGTATTTT.

The gene calls are TRBV18 and TRBJ2-7; TRBD1 might be the D (5 bases). The germline V and J ends were trimmed by 2 bases and 3 bases, with 11 bases remaining between them. CDR1 KGHSH and CDR2 LQKENI come from the germline V gene. The CDR3 totals 14 residues. The CDR3 DNA follows: TGTGCCAGCTCACCAGGGGCAGGAGACTACGAGCAGTACTTC. It specifies CASSPGAGDYEQYF.

The chain uses TRBV18 and TRBJ1-1, with a weak D call TRBD1 (5 bases). Between the trimmed V and J ends, which lost 1 base and 7 bases, there was a span of 13 bases. Looked up from germline, CDR1 is KGHSH and CDR2 is LQKENI. The CDR3 is made up of 14 amino acids. The CDR3 bases are TGTGCCAGCTCACCACTCCAGGGTGGAGATGAAGCTTTCTTT. It yields the protein CASSPLQGGDEAFF.

There are a few counts of this clone. The chain joins TRBV2 to TRBJ2-7, with TRBD1 identical over 7 bases. Germline V lookup: CDR1 SNHLY, CDR2 FYNNEI. J gave up 1 base and V 6 bases, and 12 bases lay outside the gene matches. The CDR3 sequence is 16 residues long. The CDR3 DNA reads TGTGCCAGCAGAGAACTTCGGGGACAGCCGTCCTACGAGCAGTACTTC. As protein: CASRELRGQPSYEQYF. Full variable domain (remainder filled in from reference TRBV2 and TRBJ2-7): EPEVTQTPSHQVTQMGQEVILRCVPISNHLYFYWYRQILGQKVEFLVSFYNNEISEKSEIFDDQFSVERPDGSNFTLKIRSTKLEDSAMYFCASRELRGQPSYEQYFGPGTRLTVT.

This clone came up a few times. The chain joins TRBV7-2 to TRBJ2-7; maybe TRBD2 (5 bases). CDR1 is SGHTA, CDR2 FQGNSA, per germline. This CDR3 comprises 14 residues. Trimming removed 4 bases at V and 1 base at J, with 11 bases between. CDR3 amino acids: CASSSQRDSYEQYF. The DNA for the CDR3 is TGTGCCAGCAGCTCCCAGAGGGATTCCTACGAGCAGTACTTC.

The chain couples TRBV27 to TRBJ2-1, with D perhaps being TRBD1 or TRBD2 (5 bases each). V dropped 5 bases and J dropped 3 bases, with 11 bases sitting between them. Germline assignment: CDR1 MNHEY and CDR2 SMNVEV (reference sequence). The CDR3 contains 14 residues. In nucleotides, the CDR3 is TGTGCCAGCAGTCCGGGACGGTACTACAATGAGCAGTTCTTC. Its protein product is CASSPGRYYNEQFF.

The chain has TRBV27 and TRBJ1-2; 8 bases are a match to TRBD1. The CDR3 runs to 14 residues. CDR1 MNHEY and CDR2 SMNVEV come from the germline V gene (reference sequence). V was pared by 5 bases and J by 6 bases, with 8 bases of the junction left unmatched. In DNA form, the CDR3 reads TGTGCCAGCAGTACCCGGGACAGGCTCGATGGCTACACCTTC. This gives the protein CASSTRDRLDGYTF.

J is TRBJ2-1 and V is TRBV29-1; 8 positions agree with TRBD1. The CDR3 length is 13 residues. V was clipped by 5 bases and J by 5 bases; unmatched bases: 5. Germline V gives CDR1 SQVTM, CDR2 ANQGSEA. CDR3 in DNA: TGCAGCGTTTTCACAGGGGGAAACAATGAGCAGTTCTTC. It is translated as CSVFTGGNNEQFF.

This chain connects TRBV6-1 to TRBJ1-5; no reliable D call. Germline V gives CDR1 MNHNS, CDR2 SASEGT. The CDR3 spans 15 residues. V lost 4 bases and J lost 1, with 11 bases in between. CDR3 nucleotide sequence: TGTGCCAGCAGTGGAACGTCTTGGAGCAATCAGCCCCAGCATTTT. The encoded protein is CASSGTSWSNQPQHF.

This clone was detected only once. The rearrangement links TRBV7-9 to TRBJ2-7; 9 bases align to TRBD1. CDR1 is SEHNR, CDR2 FQNEAQ, per germline (reference sequence). The CDR3 contains 16 residues. The V and J ends lost 3 bases and 0 bases, in that order; junction bases with no gene match: 6. Written as DNA, the CDR3 is TGTGCCAGCAGCTTGACAGGGGGACCCCTCTCCTACGAGCAGTACTTC. Encoded protein: CASSLTGGPLSYEQYF.

The rearrangement links TRBV19 to TRBJ1-2; D uncertain. In germline, CDR1 is LNHDA, CDR2 SQIVND (reference sequence). The CDR3 length is 18 residues. V lost 4 bases, J lost 3 bases, and 24 bases lay in between. The CDR3 nucleotides are TGTGCCAGTAGTAAACTTGGACGGGCAGTAAGGAGGGACTATGGCTACACCTTC. As protein: CASSKLGRAVRRDYGYTF.

Worth noting for this clone: This specimen includes other DNA sequences encoding the same CDR3. V gene TRBV7-2 combines with J gene TRBJ2-7; tentatively, D is TRBD2 (6 bases). Trimming took off 1 base at V and 0 bases at J, with 10 bases between the two ends. Germline V gene lookup returns CDR1 SGHTA and CDR2 FQGNSA. The CDR3 length is 15 residues. The CDR3 spells CASSLVGGSSYEQYF. CDR3 sequence (DNA): TGTGCCAGCAGCTTAGTCGGGGGAAGCTCCTACGAGCAGTACTTC.

There are a few counts of this clone. V and J are TRBV11-2 and TRBJ2-7; 8 bases are a match to TRBD1. This CDR3 comprises 13 residues. From germline, CDR1 is SGHAT and CDR2 FQNNGV. V was clipped by 6 bases and J by 5 bases; unmatched bases: 6. Here the CDR3 DNA reads TGTGCCAGCAGTACGACAGGGGTCCACGAGCAGTACTTC. It translates to CASSTTGVHEQYF.